Each of the 22 T cell receptor beta chains below was sequenced from the same sample in a study of blood T cells in healthy people across ages (dated by TCRdb to between 2015 and 2016). The receptor library was made with 5' RACE. For sequencing, an Illumina HiSeq 2500 was employed. The second PCR ran for about 6 to 11 cycles and used a J-beta primer mix along with a sample-barcoded 5' primer. TCRdb cleaned the public reads at Q25 with fastp, built clones with MiXCR and kept in-frame beta chains. Rows matching on CDR3 protein sequence are summarized as one entry with the most common DNA and genes. Recorded for this sample are roughly 1,500,000 distinct CDR3 sequences; approximately 40% of them occurred a single time. The biggest ten clones account for roughly 8.2% of the sample. Input material: blood. The source is a woman in her late teens or twenties in good health.

This clonotype was seen only a few times. One junction end does not reproduce the germline sequence, and a read error may be involved. The V and J genes are TRBV12-3 or TRBV12-4 and TRBJ1-2; maybe TRBD1 (5 bases). The CDR3 spans 11 residues. The chain's CDR3 is CASRLGTGYTF. CDR3 nucleotides: TGTGCCAGCAGGTTAGGGACTGGCTACACCTTC.

This clonotype was seen a handful of times. The chain employs TRBV14 and TRBJ2-1; D unresolved. This CDR3 has 15 amino acids. With 1 base removed from V and 5 bases from J, the gap between germline ends came to 12 bases. CDR1 is SGHDN, CDR2 FVKESK, per germline. CDR3 nucleotides: TGTGCCAGCAGCCAAGTGGGGATATCCGACAATGAGCAGTTCTTC. Translated: CASSQVGISDNEQFF.

This sequence joins TRBV5-1 and TRBJ2-3, with D unresolved. Between the trimmed V and J ends, which lost 1 base and 6 bases, there was a span of 15 bases. Germline V gene data show CDR1 as SGHRS and CDR2 as YFSETQ. The CDR3 extends over 15 amino acids. In nucleotides, the CDR3 is TGCGCCAGCAGCTTGACCGCCGCAACCGCGGATACGCAGTATTTT. This codes for CASSLTAATADTQYF.

V usage is TRBV7-9 and J usage is TRBJ2-3, with TRBD2 identical over 7 bases. The CDR3 extends over 18 amino acids. The J segment lost 0 bases and the V segment lost 0 bases, leaving 9 bases of the junction unmatched. CDR1 and CDR2 (germline): SEHNR, FQNEAQ (reference sequence). CDR3 coding DNA: TGTGCCAGCAGCTTAGCTCCCGGTGCTAGCGGCAGCACAGATACGCAGTATTTT. This encodes CASSLAPGASGSTDTQYF.

This clonotype turned up a few times. The chain uses TRBV4-1 and TRBJ1-5; TRBD1 agrees at 8 bases. Germline loops: CDR1 MGHRA, CDR2 YSYEKL. The V segment lost 5 bases and the J segment 3 bases; nucleotides outside the gene matches: 3. This CDR3 comprises 14 residues. The CDR3 spells CASSGQGDNQPQHF. The CDR3 region has the DNA TGCGCCAGCAGCGGACAGGGAGACAATCAGCCCCAGCATTTT.

The V and J genes are TRBV6-1 and TRBJ1-5, with D hard to call. The CDR3 is 14 amino acids. Germline V gene data show CDR1 as MNHNS and CDR2 as SASEGT. V lost 1 base to trimming and J lost 3 bases, with 7 bases between them. CDR3 in amino acids: CASSEVGTNQPQHF. The DNA of the CDR3 is TGTGCCAGCAGTGAAGTGGGTACCAATCAGCCCCAGCATTTT.

This clonotype was detected only a few times. This chain links TRBV20-1 with TRBJ1-2, with D perhaps matching TRBD1 (5 bases). CDR1 is DFQATT, CDR2 SNEGSKA, per germline (reference sequence). This CDR3 is built from 16 residues. V gave up 1 base and J gave up 4 bases, with 19 bases separating them. For the CDR3, the DNA is TGCAGTGCTAGAGCACCCGTCTCAGGGAGGGCCTATGGCTACACCTTC. Its translation is CSARAPVSGRAYGYTF.

This clonotype has only a few counts. The chain joins TRBV20-1 to TRBJ2-5, with TRBD2 matching over 10 bases. Germline V gene data show CDR1 as DFQATT and CDR2 as SNEGSKA (reference sequence). This CDR3 comprises 13 residues. The V gene end was trimmed by 5 bases and the J gene end by 5 bases; junction bases not matched to a gene: 5. For the CDR3, the DNA is TGCAGTGCTCGGGGACTAGCGAGGGAGACCCAGTACTTC. It codes for CSARGLARETQYF.

The chain uses TRBV4-2 and TRBJ2-5, with TRBD1 matching 7 bases. With V trimmed by 4 bases and J by 0 bases, 11 bases remained unmatched. CDR3 length: 17 amino acids. The germline CDR1 and CDR2 sequences are LGHNA and YNFKEQ. The CDR3 protein is CASSPRRTGSNQETQYF. In DNA, the CDR3 is TGTGCCAGCAGCCCCCGCCGGACAGGATCTAACCAAGAGACCCAGTACTTC.

This chain joins TRBV7-9 and TRBJ2-4; perhaps TRBD2 as D (6 bases). V gave up 11 bases and J gave up 5 bases, with 13 bases separating them. Germline V gene sequence: CDR1 SEHNR, CDR2 FQNEAQ (reference sequence). CDR3 length equals 12 residues. CDR3: CADSRLENIQYF. In DNA, the CDR3 is TGTGCCGACAGTCGACTAGAAAACATTCAGTACTTC.

The chain employs TRBV6-6 and TRBJ2-7; D is possibly TRBD1 (5 bases). CDR3 length: 14 amino acids. Trimming pared 5 bases from V and 5 bases from J, leaving 16 bases between. The germline gives CDR1 MNHNY, CDR2 SVGAGI (reference sequence). The CDR3 region has the DNA TGTGCCAGCAGTACAAGGGGTTTCGACGACGAGCAGTACTTC. Protein: CASSTRGFDDEQYF.

This chain links TRBV20-1 with TRBJ2-1; 9 bases align to TRBD1. Germline V CDR1 and CDR2: DFQATT, SNEGSKA (reference sequence). With 5 bases clipped from V and 7 bases from J, the junction kept 9 bases outside the gene matches. The length of the CDR3 is 14 residues. The CDR3 here is CSAFRDRVANEQFF. In DNA form, the CDR3 reads TGCAGTGCTTTCCGGGACAGGGTGGCAAATGAGCAGTTCTTC.

This clonotype was counted a few times. This chain links TRBV28 with TRBJ1-2; TRBD1 agrees at 7 bases. The CDR3 extends over 19 amino acids. The V gene's germline CDR1 is MDHEN and CDR2 SYDVKM. V was clipped by 6 bases and J by 4 bases; unmatched bases: 23. The chain's CDR3 is CASRRLRRDRAILGYGYTF. DNA for the CDR3: TGTGCCAGCAGACGTTTACGTCGCGACAGGGCTATTCTGGGCTATGGCTACACCTTC.

The chain employs TRBV4-1 and TRBJ2-7; possible D gene TRBD2, 6 bases. This CDR3 has 15 residues. Germline V gene data show CDR1 as MGHRA and CDR2 as YSYEKL. Trimming cost V 3 bases and J 7 bases, with 19 bases left between them. The CDR3 spells CASSQEGTYSGEQYF. DNA for the CDR3: TGCGCCAGCAGCCAGGAAGGGACTTACTCGGGGGAGCAGTACTTC.

This chain connects TRBV30 to TRBJ2-3; 11 bases agree with TRBD1. This CDR3 spans 17 amino acids. The junction had 11 bases not matched to a gene; V was cut back by 2 bases and J by 4 bases. Germline CDR1 and CDR2: GTSNPN and SVGIG (reference sequence). CDR3 region: CAWSIPSDRGLADTQYF. CDR3 DNA: TGTGCCTGGAGTATCCCGTCGGACAGGGGGCTGGCAGATACGCAGTATTTT. Supplemented by reference TRBV30 and TRBJ2-3, the full variable domain reads SQTIHQWPATLVQPVGSPLSLECTVEGTSNPNLYWYRQAAGRGLQLLFYSVGIGQISSEVPQNLSASRPQDRQFILSSKKLLLSDSGFYLCAWSIPSDRGLADTQYFGPGTRLTVL.

V is TRBV15 and J is TRBJ2-1, with 9 bases matching TRBD2. Trimming took 3 bases from V and 5 from J; bases not matched to a gene: 8. The V gene's germline CDR1 is LNHNV and CDR2 YYDKDF (reference sequence). CDR3 length equals 16 residues. For the CDR3, the DNA is TGTGCCACCAGCAGGGGACCGGGACTAGCTAACAATGAGCAGTTCTTC. Amino acid sequence: CATSRGPGLANNEQFF.

DNA for the CDR3: TGTGCCAGCAGTTTTTCCAGGGGAGCTGGTAATGAAAAACTGTTTTTT. Translated: CASSFSRGAGNEKLFF. V and J are TRBV12-3 or TRBV12-4 and TRBJ1-4; weak D call: TRBD1 (6 bases). V was trimmed by 3 bases and J by 4 bases, leaving 15 bases between them. This CDR3 comprises 16 residues.

The CDR3 sequence is CASSQDSERNQYF. CDR3 DNA: TGTGCCAGCAGCCAAGATTCAGAGAGGAACCAGTACTTC. The chain links TRBV4-2 to TRBJ2-5; D unclear. Germline loops: CDR1 LGHNA, CDR2 YNFKEQ. CDR3 length equals 13 residues. V was clipped by 0 bases and J by 10 bases, with 12 bases between them.

There are a few counts of this clonotype. V gene TRBV7-8 combines with J gene TRBJ2-1; 13 positions agree with TRBD2. There are 19 residues in the CDR3. CDR1 SGHVS and CDR2 FQNEAQ come from the germline V gene. V was clipped by 5 bases and J by 0 bases; unmatched bases: 10. The CDR3 sequence: CASSARTSGGSSSYNEQFF. In DNA, the CDR3 is TGTGCCAGCAGCGCCCGGACTAGCGGGGGATCTAGCTCCTACAATGAGCAGTTCTTC.

This clonotype was detected a few times. V gene TRBV6-1 combines with J gene TRBJ2-5, with TRBD2 matching over 11 bases. With 4 bases clipped from V and 3 bases from J, the junction kept 4 bases outside the gene matches. The germline V gene has CDR1 MNHNS and CDR2 SASEGT. The CDR3 runs 15 residues. CDR3 in amino acids: CASSGTSGREETQYF. The CDR3 nucleotides read TGTGCCAGCAGTGGCACTAGCGGGAGAGAAGAGACCCAGTACTTC.

CDR3 protein: CSARSPAGHETQYF. CDR3 bases: TGCAGTGCTAGATCCCCCGCGGGGCATGAGACCCAGTACTTC. The V gene is TRBV20-1, the J gene TRBJ2-5, with a possible D match to TRBD2 (6 bases). The CDR3 runs 14 residues. Trimming left V 2 bases short and J 5 bases short, with 15 bases between. The germline CDR1 and CDR2 sequences are DFQATT and SNEGSKA (reference sequence).

This clonotype was seen many times. The chain links TRBV6-1 to TRBJ2-5, with a possible D match to TRBD2 (5 bases). CDR1 and CDR2 (germline): MNHNS, SASEGT. The germline V and J ends were trimmed by 1 base and 5 bases, with 5 bases remaining between them. This CDR3 region has 12 residues. The CDR3 DNA sequence: TGTGCCAGCAGTGAAGGCGGGGAGACCCAGTACTTC. Translation: CASSEGGETQYF.